These T cell receptor beta chains were read from a single sample in a study of blood T cells in healthy people across ages. TCRdb used MiXCR to reprocess the 5' RACE reads, holding one entry per CDR3 protein. There are over 1,300,000 distinct CDR3 sequences in the sample; approximately 59% occur only once, and roughly 7% lies in the top ten. Sequencing was carried out using blood. The receptors derive from a man aged 18 to 29 in good health. The CDR3 runs from the conserved cysteine through the conserved F or W. A D gene is named only where the DNA matches it firmly. Rows give clone size only sometimes, using once, few, many, or a class for an expanded clone.

>TRBV6-5|TRBJ2-2|TRBD2|once
TGTGCCAGCAGACCGAATGAGCGGGGCTACACCGGGGAGCTGTTTTTT
CASRPNERGYTGELFF
>TRBV30|TRBJ2-3|NA|once
TGTGCCTGGAGTCTAGGGGGAGAGACAGATACGCAGTATTTT
CAWSLGGETDTQYF
>TRBV9|TRBJ2-2|NA|few
TGTGCCAGCAGCGTACCCCACGCCAGACCGAACACCGGGGAGCTGTTTTTT
CASSVPHARPNTGELFF
>TRBV6-1|TRBJ2-7|NA|NA
TGTGCCAGCAGTGAAATAGGCTACGAGCAGTACTTC
CASSEIGYEQYF
>TRBV2|TRBJ2-7|NA|NA
TGTGCCAGCAAGGGGGGTTCCGGGAGTTACGAGCAGTACTTC
CASKGGSGSYEQYF
>TRBV4-3|TRBJ2-1|NA|NA
TGCGCCAGCAGCCAAGAGGTGGGCGGCGGCGTTGAGCAGTTCTTC
CASSQEVGGGVEQFF
>TRBV27|TRBJ2-5|NA|NA
TGTGCCAGCAGTTTTTACCGGCGCGGGACACCTTTTCAAGAGACCCAGTACTTC
CASSFYRRGTPFQETQYF
>TRBV27|TRBJ2-7|TRBD2|NA
TGTGCCAGCAGTTCCTCAGGGACTAGCGGGACCTACGAGCAGTACTTC
CASSSSGTSGTYEQYF
>TRBV7-9|TRBJ2-3|NA|NA
TGTGCCAGCAGAAGCGGTGGGGAGACAGATACGCAGTATTTT
CASRSGGETDTQYF
>TRBV20-1|TRBJ2-7|TRBD2|NA
TGCAGTGCTGCCCACCTAGCGGAGAGCCCGGTGCAGTACTTC
CSAAHLAESPVQYF
>TRBV30|TRBJ1-2|TRBD1|NA
TGTGCCAGCGACAGGGTCTATGGCTACACCTTC
CASDRVYGYTF
>TRBV6-5|TRBJ2-5|TRBD2|few
TGTGCCAGCAGTTCCCTATCGGGGGGAGCTCTGGAGACCCAGTACTTC
CASSSLSGGALETQYF
>TRBV6-5|TRBJ2-2|NA|NA
TGTGCCAGCAGTTACCACCTGGGGCAGAATGTGCCCGGGGAGCTGTTTTTT
CASSYHLGQNVPGELFF
>TRBV20-1|TRBJ1-1|NA|few
TGCAGTCCCGTCGGGGGATTGGCGAACACTGAAGCTTTCTTT
CSPVGGLANTEAFF
>TRBV3-1|TRBJ2-5|TRBD1|NA
TGTGCCAGCAGCCAAGGGGCGACAGGGAAGGAGACCCAGTACTTC
CASSQGATGKETQYF
>TRBV6-2/TRBV6-3|TRBJ2-7|TRBD2|few
TGTGCCAGCAGTTACGGGACTAGCGTATCCTACGAGCAGTACTTC
CASSYGTSVSYEQYF
>TRBV12-3/TRBV12-4|TRBJ2-4|TRBD2|many
TGTGCCAGCAGTTTAGCGACCGGGGGGAGGGGCATTCAGTACTTC
CASSLATGGRGIQYF
>TRBV6-6|TRBJ2-1|NA|NA
TGTGCCAGCAGTTACTCCAGGGAGACCTCCTACAATGAGCAGTTCTTC
CASSYSRETSYNEQFF
>TRBV28|TRBJ2-1|NA|NA
TGTGCCAGCAGTAACAGGGATTTAGATGAGCAGTTCTTC
CASSNRDLDEQFF
>TRBV2|TRBJ1-1|NA|NA
TGTGCCACCAAATACAGAGACATGAACACTGAAGCTTTCTTT
CATKYRDMNTEAFF
>TRBV11-1|TRBJ2-1|NA|NA
TGTGCCAGCAGCTTAGCAAGGGACTTCAAGGGGAATGAGCAGTTCTTC
CASSLARDFKGNEQFF
>TRBV10-3|TRBJ2-1|NA|NA
TGTGCCATCAGTGAGGAGGGAGCCCATACCTACAATGAGCAGTTCTTC
CAISEEGAHTYNEQFF
>TRBV6-5|TRBJ2-3|NA|few
TGTGCCAGCAGCCCCATCAGCGGGGATACGCAGTATTTT
CASSPISGDTQYF
>TRBV7-8|TRBJ2-3|NA|NA
TGTGCCAGCAGCTTAGTAGCTGGGAATCCCGTGAGAAATACGCAGTATTTT
CASSLVAGNPVRNTQYF
>TRBV15|TRBJ2-7|NA|NA
TGTGCCACCAGCAGCTCCACGGACAGTCCCCCATACGAGCAGTACTTC
CATSSSTDSPPYEQYF
>TRBV20-1|TRBJ2-1|NA|NA
TGCAGTGCTAGAGATGGGTACCGACGGAGCTCCTACAATGAGCAGTTCTTC
CSARDGYRRSSYNEQFF
>TRBV12-3/TRBV12-4|TRBJ2-7|NA|NA
TGTGCCAGCACTCCCCGGGGCGGGATCTACGAGCAGTACTTC
CASTPRGGIYEQYF
>TRBV6-6|TRBJ2-3|TRBD2|NA
TGTGCCAGCAGTAACCCTAGCGGAATTAGCACAGATACGCAGTATTTT
CASSNPSGISTDTQYF